The following is a TCR beta chain sequence with its context. The CDR3 runs to 14 residues. The germline V gene encodes CDR1 MNHEY and CDR2 SVGAGI. Trimming took off 2 bases at V and 1 base at J, with 9 bases between the two ends. Assay used: immunoSEQ multiplex PCR; TCRdb lists only in-frame clones, some missing. Counted here are fewer than 50,000 clones, around 90% occurring once; the ten biggest clones make up about a tenth. This specimen belongs to a study of T cell changes during pregnancy in multiple sclerosis. This sequence was found in a female donor with multiple sclerosis, enrolled in a pregnancy study. Sequences were derived from CD8+ T cells from peripheral blood mononuclear cells, sampled in the first trimester of pregnancy. The chain carries TRBV6-5 and TRBJ2-7, with D tentatively TRBD1 (6 bases). Here the CDR3 reads CASSYDRFSYEQYF. CDR3 DNA: TGTGCCAGCAGTTACGACAGGTTTTCCTACGAGCAGTACTTC.